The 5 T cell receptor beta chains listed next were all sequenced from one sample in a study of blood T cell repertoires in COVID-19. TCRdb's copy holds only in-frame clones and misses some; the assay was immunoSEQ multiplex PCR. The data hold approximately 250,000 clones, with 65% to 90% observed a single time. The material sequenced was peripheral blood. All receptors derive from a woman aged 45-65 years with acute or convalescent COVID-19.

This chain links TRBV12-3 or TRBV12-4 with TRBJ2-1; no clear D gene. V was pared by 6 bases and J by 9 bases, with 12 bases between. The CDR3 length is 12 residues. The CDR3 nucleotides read TGTGCCAGCAGCTTTAGTAGCCCTGAGCAGTTCTTC. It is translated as CASSFSSPEQFF.

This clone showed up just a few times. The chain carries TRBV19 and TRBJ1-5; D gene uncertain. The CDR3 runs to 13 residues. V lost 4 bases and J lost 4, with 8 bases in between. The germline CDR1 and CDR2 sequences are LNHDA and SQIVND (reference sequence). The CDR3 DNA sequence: TGTGCCAGTAGTACCACAAAGAATCAGCCCCAGCATTTT. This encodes CASSTTKNQPQHF.

Written as DNA, the CDR3 is TGTGCCAGCAGATGGGACAGGAGGACTGAAGCTTTCTTT. Translated: CASRWDRRTEAFF. The chain uses TRBV5-4 and TRBJ1-1, with TRBD1 matching 8 bases. The CDR3 has 13 amino acids. After removal of 5 bases from V and 5 bases from J, the junction contained 5 bases not matched to a gene. Germline V CDR1 and CDR2: SGHNT, YYREEE (reference sequence).

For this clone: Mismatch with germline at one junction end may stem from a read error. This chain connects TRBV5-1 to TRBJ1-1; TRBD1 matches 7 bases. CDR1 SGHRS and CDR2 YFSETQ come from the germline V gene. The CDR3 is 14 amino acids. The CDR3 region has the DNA TGCGCCAGCACCTTGGGACAGATGAACACTGAAGCTTTCTTT. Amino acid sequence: CASTLGQMNTEAFF. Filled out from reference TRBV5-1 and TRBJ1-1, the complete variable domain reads KAGVTQTPRYLIKTRGQQVTLSCSPISGHRSVSWYQQTPGQGLQFLFEYFSETQRNKGNFPGRFSGRQFSNSRSEMNVSTLELGDSALYLCASTLGQMNTEAFFGQGTRLTVV.

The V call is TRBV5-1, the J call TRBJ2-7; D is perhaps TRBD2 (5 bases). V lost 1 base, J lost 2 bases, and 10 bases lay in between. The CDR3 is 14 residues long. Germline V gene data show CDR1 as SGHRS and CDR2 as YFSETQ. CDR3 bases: TGCGCCAGCAGCTTGCGCCAGCGGACCTACGAGCAGTACTTC. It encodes CASSLRQRTYEQYF.